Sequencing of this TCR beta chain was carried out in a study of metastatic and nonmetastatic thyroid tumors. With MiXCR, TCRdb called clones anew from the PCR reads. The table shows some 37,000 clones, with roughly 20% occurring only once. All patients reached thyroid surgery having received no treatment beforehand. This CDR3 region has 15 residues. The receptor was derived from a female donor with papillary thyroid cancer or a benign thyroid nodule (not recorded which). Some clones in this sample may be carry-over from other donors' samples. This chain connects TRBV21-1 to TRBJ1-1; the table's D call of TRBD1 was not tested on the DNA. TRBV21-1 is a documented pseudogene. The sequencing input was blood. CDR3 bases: TGTGCCAGCAGCGTGGACAGGGAGAGAGTCACTGAAGCTTTCTTT. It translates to CASSVDRERVTEAFF.